The next 30 T cell receptor beta chains were all read from a single sample in a study of cytomegalovirus exposure and HLA in healthy donors. The PCR made use of 60 Vbeta and 13 Jbeta primers. Generated by immunoSEQ multiplex PCR, the TCRdb table keeps only in-frame clones and is missing some. Of approximately 190,000 clones listed, about 80% are singletons. Sequencing was carried out using PBMCs. These receptors all come from a woman between 25 and 40 years old in good health and CMV-seropositive.

This chain joins TRBV6-4 and TRBJ2-7; a possible D gene is TRBD1 (6 bases). The CDR3 has 21 residues. V lost 1 base and J lost 7, with 35 bases in between. From germline, CDR1 is MRHNA and CDR2 SNTAGT. The CDR3 nucleotides are TGTGCCAGCAGTGACTTAATGGGTGGCTACCTACGACAGGATGGCCTTGGGGAGCAGTACTTC. Its translation is CASSDLMGGYLRQDGLGEQYF.

This chain connects TRBV6-5 to TRBJ2-1; 7 nucleotides agree with TRBD2. The germline V gene encodes CDR1 MNHEY and CDR2 SVGAGI. This CDR3 is 14 amino acids long. Trimming removed 0 bases from V and 8 bases from J; junction bases left unmatched: 4. The CDR3 is CASSYSRGRDEQFF. The CDR3 bases are TGTGCCAGCAGTTACTCTCGGGGGAGGGATGAGCAGTTCTTC.

The chain carries TRBV11-2 and TRBJ1-3, with 8 bases matching TRBD1. The CDR3 totals 15 residues. Germline V lookup: CDR1 SGHAT, CDR2 FQNNGV. J was trimmed by 3 bases and V by 3 bases; bases with no gene match: 4. The CDR3 here is CASSFSGGRGNTIYF. DNA for the CDR3: TGTGCCAGCAGCTTCTCAGGGGGCCGTGGAAACACCATATATTTT.

The gene calls are TRBV5-6 and TRBJ1-2, with D maybe TRBD1 (6 bases). The CDR3 has 15 residues. Deletions cut 4 bases from V and 8 bases from J, with 21 bases between. Looked up from germline, CDR1 is SGHDT and CDR2 is YYEEEE. The CDR3 DNA reads as TGTGCCAGCAGCCTTCAACAGGGATGGTATAAAGGCTACACCTTC. Translating gives CASSLQQGWYKGYTF.

The chain carries TRBV7-9 and TRBJ1-2, with D hard to call. The CDR3 spans 16 residues. V lost 3 bases, J lost 1 base, and 15 bases lay in between. Germline lookup yields CDR1 SEHNR and CDR2 FQNEAQ (reference sequence). CDR3 sequence reads: CASSFPQTPHNYGYTF. CDR3 in DNA: TGTGCCAGCAGCTTCCCTCAGACACCTCATAACTATGGCTACACCTTC.

The V gene is TRBV7-9, the J gene TRBJ2-1; 9 nucleotides align to TRBD2. Germline lookup yields CDR1 SEHNR and CDR2 FQNEAQ (reference sequence). This CDR3 is built from 15 residues. The V gene end was trimmed by 6 bases and the J gene end by 2 bases; junction bases not matched to a gene: 5. This CDR3 is CASRNLAGTYNEQFF. The CDR3 bases are TGTGCCAGCAGGAACCTAGCGGGAACCTACAATGAGCAGTTCTTC.

Only a few counts were recorded for this clone. The chain links TRBV5-6 to TRBJ2-7; 8 positions agree with TRBD2. This CDR3 is built from 15 residues. J lost 5 bases, V lost 0 bases, and 7 bases had no gene match. Germline CDR1 SGHDT, CDR2 YYEEEE. The CDR3: CASSLAGGARDEQYF. CDR3 coding DNA: TGTGCCAGCAGCTTGGCCGGGGGGGCGAGGGACGAGCAGTACTTC.

This chain links TRBV6-6 with TRBJ1-5; TRBD1 aligns across 11 bases. Germline V gene sequence: CDR1 MNHNY, CDR2 SVGAGI (reference sequence). This CDR3 is built from 15 residues. V was clipped by 6 bases and J by 9 bases; unmatched bases: 10. The DNA of the CDR3 is TGTGCCAGCAGCCGGGACAGGGGGGACGGGAGGCCCCAGCATTTT. This sequence encodes CASSRDRGDGRPQHF.

There are a few counts of this clone. The chain combines TRBV27 with TRBJ2-7; D gene ambiguous. Germline assignment: CDR1 MNHEY and CDR2 SMNVEV (reference sequence). Trimming removed 3 bases from V and 6 bases from J, with 24 bases in between. The CDR3 totals 17 residues. CDR3 sequence: CASSLEQNKFLDCEQYF. DNA of the CDR3: TGTGCCAGCAGTTTGGAGCAGAATAAGTTCCTAGACTGCGAGCAGTACTTC.

The chain couples TRBV25-1 to TRBJ2-7, with a possible D match to TRBD2 (6 bases). The CDR3 contains 15 residues. V gave up 0 bases and J gave up 6 bases, with 15 bases separating them. Germline V gene sequence: CDR1 MGHDK, CDR2 SYGVNS. The CDR3 region is CASSEYSGGPGEQYF. In DNA form, the CDR3 reads TGTGCCAGCAGTGAATATTCAGGAGGGCCAGGCGAGCAGTACTTC.

The chain has TRBV30 and TRBJ2-1, with 8 bases identical to TRBD2. CDR3 length equals 16 residues. CDR1 is GTSNPN and CDR2 is SVGIG in the germline V gene (reference sequence). V lost 0 bases and J lost 9; bases outside the gene matches: 13. The DNA of the CDR3 is TGTGCCTGGAGTGTACGGACTAGCCTTACCCCGGGTGAGCAGTTCTTC. This codes for CAWSVRTSLTPGEQFF.

Comments on this clone: The conserved final phenylalanine or tryptophan is absent from the CDR3, which likely points to a read error. The rearrangement joins TRBV4-2 to TRBJ1-2; 7 positions match TRBD1. The CDR3 runs to 15 residues. The germline CDR1 and CDR2 sequences are LGHNA and YNFKEQ. J gave up 4 bases and V 0 bases, and 5 bases lay outside the gene matches. CDR3 sequence (DNA): TGTGCCAGCAGCCAAGAAGGCGACAGGGTCTATGGCTACACCCTC. This encodes CASSQEGDRVYGYTL.

This chain connects TRBV28 to TRBJ1-1; D is perhaps TRBD1 (5 bases). CDR1 and CDR2 from the germline V gene are MDHEN and SYDVKM. This CDR3 comprises 14 residues. V lost 3 bases, J lost 4 bases, and 12 bases lay in between. The CDR3 loop is CASSFRGEVTEAFF. CDR3 sequence (DNA): TGTGCCAGCAGTTTTAGGGGCGAGGTCACTGAAGCTTTCTTT.

V is TRBV5-5 and J is TRBJ2-7; 8 nucleotides line up with TRBD1. CDR1 is SGHKS and CDR2 is YYEKEE in the germline V gene (reference sequence). V lost 4 bases to trimming and J lost 3 bases; unmatched junction nucleotides: 6. There are 14 residues in the CDR3. The CDR3 DNA is TGTGCCAGCAGCCTCCGGACAGGGTACTACGAGCAGTACTTC. Amino acids: CASSLRTGYYEQYF.

This clone was detected only a few times. This chain joins TRBV15 and TRBJ2-3; the D is unclear. Trimming took off 0 bases at V and 5 bases at J, with 12 bases between the two ends. CDR3 length: 15 amino acids. From germline, CDR1 is LNHNV and CDR2 YYDKDF (reference sequence). The CDR3 spells CATSREPNLVDTQYF. Here the CDR3 DNA reads TGTGCCACCAGCAGAGAGCCCAACCTAGTAGATACGCAGTATTTT.

This chain uses TRBV7-9 with TRBJ1-2; maybe TRBD1 (5 bases). The CDR3 is 15 residues long. Germline CDR1 is SEHNR and CDR2 is FQNEAQ (reference sequence). The V and J ends lost 5 bases and 2 bases respectively, with 15 bases between them. The CDR3 DNA is TGTGCCAGCAGCAACGCGGGACGTCCCAACTATGGCTACACCTTC. Protein: CASSNAGRPNYGYTF.

This clone was detected once. The V and J genes are TRBV19 and TRBJ2-3, with a weak D call TRBD2 (6 bases). The CDR3 spans 14 residues. Germline V CDR1 and CDR2: LNHDA, SQIVND (reference sequence). V gave up 5 bases and J gave up 2 bases, with 11 bases separating them. CDR3 DNA sequence: TGTGCCAGTAGTTTTTCGGGACTCACAGATACGCAGTATTTT. Amino acids: CASSFSGLTDTQYF.

The V call is TRBV6-1, the J call TRBJ2-7; 7 bases fit TRBD1. The V gene end was trimmed by 2 bases and the J gene end by 3 bases; junction bases not matched to a gene: 7. This CDR3 is built from 15 residues. CDR1 is MNHNS and CDR2 is SASEGT in the germline V gene. The CDR3 coding sequence is TGTGCCAGCAGTGAATTCTTGGGACAGAACTACGAGCAGTACTTC. Protein product: CASSEFLGQNYEQYF.

A few counts support this clone. This rearrangement joins TRBV4-1 to TRBJ2-1, with 11 nucleotides matching TRBD2. Germline CDR1 reads MGHRA; CDR2 reads YSYEKL. V lost 4 bases to trimming and J lost 1 base; unmatched junction nucleotides: 6. This CDR3 is 17 amino acids long. CDR3 loop: CASSLVAGGISYNEQFF. CDR3 nucleotides: TGCGCCAGCAGCCTTGTAGCGGGGGGGATTTCCTACAATGAGCAGTTCTTC.

The V gene is TRBV25-1, the J gene TRBJ2-1; no clear D. The germline V gene encodes CDR1 MGHDK and CDR2 SYGVNS. The length of the CDR3 is 17 residues. Trimming left V 3 bases short and J 1 base short, with 16 bases between. The CDR3 DNA reads as TGTGCCAGCAGTGAGGCCGCCTGGGCAGGATCCTACAATGAGCAGTTCTTC. Amino acid sequence: CASSEAAWAGSYNEQFF.

This clone has a handful of counts. The genes are TRBV2 and TRBJ1-5; 7 bases align to TRBD1. The CDR3 has 15 residues. The trim removed 2 bases at V and 5 bases at J, leaving 6 bases unmatched. Germline assignment: CDR1 SNHLY and CDR2 FYNNEI. Here the CDR3 DNA reads TGTGCCAGCAGTGAATTAGGGGACAGATATCAGCCCCAGCATTTT. Protein sequence: CASSELGDRYQPQHF.

There are a few counts of this clone. The chain is built from TRBV11-2 and TRBJ1-1; unclear D gene. Between the trimmed V and J ends, which lost 1 base and 8 bases, there was a span of 11 bases. Germline CDR1 SGHAT, CDR2 FQNNGV. The CDR3 spans 13 residues. The CDR3 loop is CASSLVQDYEAFF. The CDR3 DNA reads TGTGCCAGCAGCTTAGTGCAGGACTACGAAGCTTTCTTT.

The sample holds a few counts of this clone. This chain links TRBV11-1 with TRBJ1-1, with no clear D. Trimming removed 5 bases at V and 10 bases at J, with 23 bases between. This CDR3 has 15 residues. The germline V gene has CDR1 SGHAT and CDR2 FQDESV (reference sequence). CDR3 sequence: CASSRPGSTGLRAFF. CDR3 DNA: TGTGCCAGCAGCCGCCCCGGTAGCACGGGGTTGAGAGCTTTCTTT.

In its sample, this clone was seen a few times. This sequence joins TRBV7-8 and TRBJ2-1; 12 bases agree with TRBD2. V was pared by 5 bases and J by 0 bases, with 11 bases of the junction left unmatched. Germline V lookup: CDR1 SGHVS, CDR2 FQNEAQ. CDR3 length equals 19 residues. Here the CDR3 reads CASSTSGTSGSSSYNEQFF. The CDR3 bases are TGTGCCAGCAGCACCTCCGGGACTAGCGGGTCGAGCTCCTACAATGAGCAGTTCTTC.

The chain couples TRBV5-1 to TRBJ2-5; D ambiguous. TRBJ2-7 explains the end of the DNA better; the J call may be wrong. The length of the CDR3 is 15 residues. Germline lookup yields CDR1 SGHRS and CDR2 YFSETQ. CDR3 sequence reads: CASSLGGLSSYEQYF. The CDR3 DNA reads TGCGCCAGCAGCTTGGGCGGCTTGAGCTCCTACGAGCAGTACTTC.

The chain is built from TRBV2 and TRBJ1-2, with 8 nucleotides matching TRBD1. Looked up from germline, CDR1 is SNHLY and CDR2 is FYNNEI. The CDR3 sequence is 15 residues long. V lost 5 bases, J lost 4 bases, and 9 bases stayed unmatched. The CDR3 coding sequence is TGTGCCAGCAGTAACGGACAGGGTTCGGGCTATGGCTACACCTTC. Translation: CASSNGQGSGYGYTF.

V usage is TRBV11-2 and J usage is TRBJ2-1; D gene ambiguous. The CDR3 covers 18 residues. Trimming pared 2 bases from V and 0 bases from J, leaving 17 bases between. Germline V CDR1 and CDR2: SGHAT, FQNNGV. The CDR3 protein is CASSLPPPGASSYNEQFF. The CDR3 nucleotides are TGTGCCAGCAGCTTACCACCACCTGGAGCGAGCTCCTACAATGAGCAGTTCTTC.

This chain links TRBV7-2 with TRBJ2-5; 8 bases line up with TRBD1. Trimming at V came to 4 bases and at J to 7 bases, leaving 11 bases not matched to a gene. CDR1 and CDR2 (germline): SGHTA, FQGNSA. This CDR3 has 15 residues. The CDR3: CASSSTGVAAGTQYF. DNA of the CDR3: TGTGCCAGCAGCTCGACAGGGGTCGCCGCGGGGACCCAGTACTTC.

The chain couples TRBV6-1 to TRBJ1-6; maybe TRBD1 (6 bases). CDR3 length equals 16 residues. The germline V gene encodes CDR1 MNHNS and CDR2 SASEGT. V was trimmed by 0 bases and J by 5 bases, leaving 11 bases between them. In DNA, the CDR3 is TGTGCCAGCAGTGAAGCGCTAGGGACAAATAATTCACCCCTCCACTTT. It translates to CASSEALGTNNSPLHF.

This clone was detected only a few times. The rearrangement uses TRBV9 and TRBJ2-7; the match to TRBD2 covers 13 bases. Trimming at V came to 0 bases and at J to 2 bases, leaving 2 bases not matched to a gene. The CDR3 is 16 amino acids. CDR1 and CDR2 from the germline V gene are SGDLS and YYNGEE. The CDR3 is CASSVEGLAGTYEQYF. For the CDR3, the DNA is TGTGCCAGCAGCGTAGAGGGACTAGCGGGAACCTACGAGCAGTACTTC.